The rows below give T cell receptor beta chains drawn from one sample of a study of T-cell memory formation after mild COVID-19. From the 5' RACE reads, TCRdb called clonotypes with MiXCR, one entry per CDR3 protein. Here the sample spans roughly 40,000 distinct CDR3 sequences, roughly 8% being singletons. Sequencing input: PBMCs or a T cell subset sorted from them (not recorded which). These receptors were obtained from a man younger than 35 who had mild COVID-19 (a few samples of this study predate the infection). Cell type and time point are not known. CDR3s include the opening cysteine and the closing phenylalanine or tryptophan. A D gene is named only where the DNA matches it firmly. Some rows have no size entry. The others give once, few or many, or a class for an expanded clone.

D	V	size	J	CDR3	DNA
NA	TRBV5-1	NA	TRBJ1-4	CASSLVGGEKLFF	TGCGCCAGCAGCTTGGTTGGGGGTGAAAAACTGTTTTTT
NA	TRBV11-1	few	TRBJ1-3	CASSFSSGNTIYF	TGTGCCAGCAGCTTCAGTTCTGGAAACACCATATATTTT
NA	TRBV4-3	NA	TRBJ2-2	CASSQVYSPNTGELFF	TGCGCCAGCAGCCAAGTTTACAGCCCGAACACCGGGGAGCTGTTTTTT
TRBD1	TRBV5-1	NA	TRBJ2-2	CASSLSNRGLNGELFF	TGCGCCAGCAGCTTGTCGAACAGGGGCCTGAACGGGGAGCTGTTTTTT
NA	TRBV7-9	NA	TRBJ1-2	CASDGTNYGYTF	TGTGCCAGCGACGGGACTAACTATGGCTACACCTTC
NA	TRBV20-1	NA	TRBJ2-3	CSATGLGLADTQYF	TGCAGTGCTACAGGTTTGGGGCTTGCAGATACGCAGTATTTT
NA	TRBV5-1	few	TRBJ1-5	CASSPDSPAQPQHF	TGCGCCAGCAGCCCGGACAGTCCGGCTCAGCCCCAGCATTTT
TRBD1	TRBV7-6	few	TRBJ1-1	CASSLQGVWAEAFF	TGTGCCAGCAGCTTACAGGGGGTTTGGGCTGAAGCTTTCTTT
TRBD1	TRBV5-1	few	TRBJ1-2	CASSETGPEGYTF	TGCGCCAGCAGCGAGACAGGGCCAGAGGGCTACACCTTC
NA	TRBV7-9	NA	TRBJ1-3	CASSLGRFSSSSGNTIYF	TGTGCCAGCAGCTTAGGTCGATTCAGTTCGAGCTCTGGAAACACCATATATTTT
NA	TRBV20-1	few	TRBJ1-1	CSAREDRGAFF	TGCAGTGCTAGAGAGGACCGGGGGGCTTTCTTT
TRBD1	TRBV30	NA	TRBJ1-2	CASRVQGADGYTF	TGTGCCTCCCGTGTACAGGGGGCCGACGGCTACACCTTC
NA	TRBV21-1	many	TRBJ2-3	CASSKVAGNTDTQYF	TGTGCCAGCAGCAAGGTAGCGGGGAACACAGATACGCAGTATTTT
NA	TRBV2	NA	TRBJ1-2	CASKRDIYGYTF	TGTGCCAGCAAAAGGGATATCTATGGCTACACCTTC
TRBD1	TRBV4-2	few	TRBJ2-7	CASSQEARQGAKYF	TGTGCCAGCAGCCAAGAAGCGAGACAGGGGGCAAAGTACTTC
NA	TRBV24-1	NA	TRBJ1-2	CATSAPPGRGDYGYTF	TGTGCCACCAGCGCCCCCCCTGGGAGAGGAGACTATGGCTACACCTTC
TRBD1	TRBV29-1	many	TRBJ2-5	CSVSRTGEVETQYF	TGCAGCGTGTCAAGGACAGGGGAGGTTGAGACCCAGTACTTC
NA	TRBV24-1	many	TRBJ1-5	CATSDSTGWDQPQHF	TGTGCCACCAGTGATTCTACAGGGTGGGATCAGCCCCAGCATTTT
NA	TRBV7-2	few	TRBJ1-2	CASSTYTGMTGYTF	TGTGCCAGCAGCACGTATACAGGGATGACTGGCTACACCTTC
NA	TRBV6-2/TRBV6-3	few	TRBJ2-1	CASTDSAGVKQFF	TGTGCCAGCACCGACTCGGCCGGAGTAAAGCAGTTCTTC
TRBD1	TRBV12-3/TRBV12-4	NA	TRBJ1-1	CASNLPTGGGTEAFF	TGTGCCAGCAACCTACCTACAGGGGGCGGCACTGAAGCTTTCTTT
NA	TRBV10-3	few	TRBJ2-2	CAISVGAGGDDTGELFF	TGTGCCATCAGTGTGGGAGCGGGCGGGGACGACACCGGGGAGCTGTTTTTT
NA	TRBV18	few	TRBJ2-7	CASSPQGAYEQYF	TGTGCCAGCTCACCACAGGGGGCCTACGAGCAGTACTTC
NA	TRBV7-2	NA	TRBJ2-2	CASSSWSGALTGELFF	TGTGCCAGCAGCTCATGGTCGGGTGCCCTCACCGGGGAGCTGTTTTTT
TRBD1	TRBV5-1	NA	TRBJ1-4	CASSSGTGVEKLFF	TGCGCCAGCAGCTCCGGGACAGGGGTGGAAAAACTGTTTTTT
NA	TRBV6-4	few	TRBJ1-1	CASSLHQGNTEAFF	TGTGCCAGCAGTCTTCATCAGGGAAACACTGAAGCTTTCTTT
TRBD1	TRBV7-9	few	TRBJ2-5	CASSSRGPETQYF	TGTGCCAGCAGCTCAAGGGGGCCGGAGACCCAGTACTTC
NA	TRBV7-3	few	TRBJ1-1	CASSPTGGDREAFF	TGTGCCAGCAGCCCGACTGGCGGAGACAGGGAAGCTTTCTTT
NA	TRBV5-1	NA	TRBJ2-5	CASSPTPSQETQYF	TGCGCCAGCAGCCCGACGCCGAGCCAAGAGACCCAGTACTTC
NA	TRBV9	few	TRBJ1-4	CASSPRLNEKLFF	TGTGCCAGCAGCCCCCGACTAAATGAAAAACTGTTTTTT
NA	TRBV2	NA	TRBJ2-5	CASSERETQYF	TGTGCCAGCAGTGAACGGGAGACCCAGTACTTC
NA	TRBV7-9	NA	TRBJ1-1	CASSFNRDWTEAFF	TGTGCCAGCAGCTTTAACAGGGATTGGACTGAAGCTTTCTTT
TRBD2	TRBV4-3	few	TRBJ2-3	CASGLAGGGDTQYF	TGCGCCAGCGGACTAGCGGGGGGAGGTGATACGCAGTATTTT
NA	TRBV6-2/TRBV6-3	many	TRBJ2-7	CASSYSPADPQEQYF	TGTGCCAGCAGTTACTCTCCGGCCGACCCTCAGGAGCAGTACTTC
TRBD2	TRBV7-9	few	TRBJ2-7	CASSLGGMGLADEQYF	TGTGCCAGCAGCTTGGGAGGAATGGGACTAGCGGACGAGCAGTACTTC
NA	TRBV7-2	NA	TRBJ2-7	CASSRSAYEQYF	TGTGCCAGCAGCCGCAGTGCCTACGAGCAGTACTTC